This T cell receptor beta chain was documented in a study of identical twins. Healthy Caucasians alone served as donors. Germline V gene lookup returns CDR1 SGHRS and CDR2 YFSETQ. This CDR3 region has 14 residues. This clonotype was seen at least ten times. Its antigen is as yet unknown. An end of the junction does not agree with germline; a read error may underlie this. A universal primer site was added by template switching, and unique molecular identifiers were carried by the cDNA. From the 5' RACE reads, TCRdb called clonotypes with MiXCR, one entry per CDR3 protein. The data contain around 530,000 distinct CDR3 sequences, approximately 16% of them seen just once; the ten biggest clones take up around 0.4%. General study points: The presence of invariant MAIT and iNKT cells could partly confound analyses of zero-insertion sequences.

The same data also contributed to another study, on yellow fever vaccine responses in identical twins.

J is TRBJ1-1 and V is TRBV5-1; D is perhaps TRBD1 (6 bases). Sequencing was carried out using CD4+ T cells sorted from blood. The source is a woman between 18 and 29 years old in good health. The CDR3 nucleotides are TGTGCCAGCAGTTTGGGGGCCATGAACACTGAAGCTTTCTTT. It translates to CASSLGAMNTEAFF.